This T cell receptor beta chain was observed in a study of CD8 T cells in Susac syndrome. Reverse transcription used about 0.45 to 1 ug RNA and random hexamers. A multiplex approach, immunoSEQ multiplex PCR, amplified TCR beta CDR3 across 54 Vbeta and 13 Jbeta. TCRdb itself ran the immunoSEQ multiplex PCR reads through MiXCR, one entry per CDR3 protein. The sample yields around 300,000 distinct CDR3 sequences, roughly 85% seen once. Negative isolation yielded CD8+ and CD4+ T cells; FACS enriched TEMRA cells. This CDR3 contains 16 residues. This clonotype originated in a human donor with multiple sclerosis. Source material: CD8+ T cells from PBMCs. The chain combines TRBV12-2 with TRBJ1-2. TRBV12-2 has pseudogene status. The CDR3 nucleotides are TGTGCAAGTCGCTCCCCGACAAGATCCCTTAACTATGGCTACACCTTC. It codes for CASRSPTRSLNYGYTF.